This entry describes one T cell receptor (beta chain). Repertoires were generated with immunoSEQ multiplex PCR, while TCRdb's copy carries only in-frame clones and drops some. The repertoire has tens of thousands of clones, roughly 94% of them found once; the top ten carry 0.15% to 0.25%. This sample stems from a study of T cell changes during pregnancy in multiple sclerosis. CDR3 length equals 13 residues. Germline CDR1 ENHRY, CDR2 SYGVKD. Trimming cost V 1 base and J 1 base, with 2 bases left between them. This specimen was CD4+ T cells from peripheral blood mononuclear cells, taken in the second trimester of pregnancy. The V and J genes are TRBV10-3 and TRBJ1-5; no clear D. The TCR was taken from a female donor with multiple sclerosis, enrolled in a pregnancy study. The CDR3 loop reads CAISELSNQPQHF. The CDR3 nucleotides are TGTGCCATCAGTGAGTTAAGCAATCAGCCCCAGCATTTT.